The next 10 T cell receptor beta chains were all read from a single sample in a study of early T cells in non-severe SARS-CoV-2 infection. TCRdb redid the calling of the 5' RACE reads with MiXCR, one entry per CDR3 protein. This sample has some 30,000 distinct CDR3 sequences, with 3.9% found just once. Sequencing was performed on whole blood. The source is an adult who was a healthcare worker with PCR-confirmed SARS-CoV-2 infection or an uninfected control (not recorded which).

In this sample, this clonotype turned up many times. The CDR3 coding sequence is TGCGCCAGCAGCTTAGGGGAGGGTCGCGAGCAGTACTTC. It yields the protein CASSLGEGREQYF. This sequence joins TRBV5-1 and TRBJ2-7, with 7 bases matching TRBD2. This CDR3 contains 13 residues. CDR1 is SGHRS, CDR2 YFSETQ, per germline. Trimming cost V 2 bases and J 6 bases; bases outside gene matches: 5.

This clonotype was counted a few times. The chain carries TRBV2 and TRBJ2-7, with 12 positions matching TRBD1. Germline CDR1 and CDR2: SNHLY and FYNNEI. V shed 8 bases and J 5 bases; nucleotides not matched to a gene: 4. The CDR3 sequence is 13 residues long. The CDR3 DNA follows: TGTGCCAGCTTCCGGGACAGGGGGCACGAGCAGTACTTC. This gives the protein CASFRDRGHEQYF.

V gene TRBV7-8 combines with J gene TRBJ2-1; the D gene is possibly TRBD1 (5 bases). V was clipped by 1 base and J by 6 bases, with 13 bases between them. The CDR3 sequence is 15 residues long. In germline, CDR1 is SGHVS, CDR2 FQNEAQ. The CDR3 is CASSLDRSHFNEQFF. In nucleotides, the CDR3 is TGTGCCAGCAGCTTAGACAGGAGCCATTTCAATGAGCAGTTCTTC.

A few counts support this clonotype. The chain uses TRBV18 and TRBJ2-1; no clear D. Germline loops: CDR1 KGHSH, CDR2 LQKENI. With 4 bases removed from V and 0 bases from J, the gap between germline ends came to 16 bases. The CDR3 has 17 amino acids. CDR3 amino acids: CASSLHSQVHSYNEQFF. CDR3 bases: TGTGCCAGCTCACTCCACTCCCAGGTGCACTCCTACAATGAGCAGTTCTTC.

This clonotype was counted ten times or more. This chain links TRBV12-3 or TRBV12-4 with TRBJ1-5; 7 nucleotides line up with TRBD1. The CDR3 spans 15 residues. V trimming: 5 bases; J trimming: 1 base; junction bases outside the gene matches: 5. CDR3 amino acids: CASSRQGASNQPQHF. The CDR3 nucleotides are TGTGCCAGCAGTAGACAGGGTGCAAGCAATCAGCCCCAGCATTTT.

This clonotype was counted between two and nine times. The rearrangement uses TRBV7-3 and TRBJ2-4; D perhaps matches TRBD2 (7 bases). Germline CDR1 SGHTA, CDR2 FQGTGA. V was shortened by 3 bases and J by 16 bases, with 19 bases between the two germline ends. The length of the CDR3 is 13 residues. This CDR3 is CASSLGRGGHQYF. The CDR3, as DNA: TGTGCCAGCAGCTTGGGACGCGGGGGACATCAATACTTC.

This clonotype was observed at least ten times. The chain recombines TRBV6-6 with TRBJ1-4, with unresolved D. Germline CDR1 is MNHNY and CDR2 is SVGAGI (reference sequence). V lost 4 bases, J lost 4 bases, and 16 bases lay in between. The CDR3 loop spans 16 amino acids. The CDR3 here is CASSFSTGPFNEKLFF. CDR3 coding DNA: TGTGCCAGCAGTTTCTCCACCGGACCGTTTAATGAAAAACTGTTTTTT.

This clonotype occurred many times. J is TRBJ2-7 and V is TRBV30, with TRBD2 identical over 7 bases. V lost 4 bases and J lost 4; bases outside the gene matches: 4. CDR3 size: 12 residues. Per germline, CDR1 GTSNPN and CDR2 SVGIG (reference sequence). The CDR3 loop is CAWTTSPYEQYF. CDR3 in DNA: TGTGCCTGGACGACTAGCCCGTACGAGCAGTACTTC.

This clonotype was picked up many times. The rearrangement uses TRBV29-1 and TRBJ2-5, with 10 positions matching TRBD2. The V gene's germline CDR1 is SQVTM and CDR2 ANQGSEA. CDR3 length: 13 residues. The V segment lost 3 bases and the J segment 4 bases; nucleotides outside the gene matches: 2. The CDR3 DNA reads TGCAGCGTTGACAGCGGGGGGGCAGAGACCCAGTACTTC. This sequence encodes CSVDSGGAETQYF.

In its sample, this clonotype was seen many times. This chain uses TRBV7-2 with TRBJ1-3; D is unclear. Trimming stripped 3 bases from V and 0 bases from J, with 9 bases between. The germline gives CDR1 SGHTA, CDR2 FQGNSA. The CDR3 has 15 amino acids. As DNA, the CDR3 is TGTGCCAGCAGCTTGGACGCCTTCTCTGGAAACACCATATATTTT. As protein: CASSLDAFSGNTIYF.